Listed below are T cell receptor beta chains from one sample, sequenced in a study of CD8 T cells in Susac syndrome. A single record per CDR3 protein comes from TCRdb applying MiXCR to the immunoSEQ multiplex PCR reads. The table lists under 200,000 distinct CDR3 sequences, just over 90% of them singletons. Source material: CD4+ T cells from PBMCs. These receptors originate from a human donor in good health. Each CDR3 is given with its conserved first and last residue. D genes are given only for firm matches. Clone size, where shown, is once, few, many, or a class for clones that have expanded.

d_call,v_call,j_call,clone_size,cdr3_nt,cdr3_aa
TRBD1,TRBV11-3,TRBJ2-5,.,TGTGCCAGCAGCTGGGACAGGAAGGAGACCCAGTACTTC,CASSWDRKETQYF
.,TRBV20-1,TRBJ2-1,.,TGCAGTGCTAGAGCGGGGCGGATCTACAATGAGCAGTTCTTC,CSARAGRIYNEQFF
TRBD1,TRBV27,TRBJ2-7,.,TGTGCCAGCGCCGGGACAGGGGGCAACGAGCAGTACTTC,CASAGTGGNEQYF
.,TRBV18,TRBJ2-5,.,TGTGCCAGCTCATCTCGGGAGCTACAAGAGACCCAGTACTTC,CASSSRELQETQYF
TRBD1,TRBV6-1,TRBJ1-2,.,TGTGCCAGCAGTGGTAATAGACAGGGGGCTAACTATGGCTACACCTTC,CASSGNRQGANYGYTF
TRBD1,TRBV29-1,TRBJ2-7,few,TGCAGCGTTGATTCGGGACAGGGGCTCGGGCAGTACTTC,CSVDSGQGLGQYF
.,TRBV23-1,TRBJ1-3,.,TGCGCCAGCAGTCAATCGTACAACTGCTCTGGAAACACCATATATTTT,CASSQSYNCSGNTIYF
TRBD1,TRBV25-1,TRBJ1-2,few,TGTGCCAGCAGTTCTACAGGGGACTATGGCTACACCTTC,CASSSTGDYGYTF
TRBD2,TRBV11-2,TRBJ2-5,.,TGTGCCAGCAGCCGCGCCGGCGGGGGAATCAAGACCCAGTACTTC,CASSRAGGGIKTQYF
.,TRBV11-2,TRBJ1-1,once,TGTGCCAGCAGCCTACTAGGACAGCTCGTAGCTTTCTTT,CASSLLGQLVAFF
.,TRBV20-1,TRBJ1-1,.,TGCAGTGCTAGGGGACCTTACGGGGTGATGAACACTGAAGCTTTCTTT,CSARGPYGVMNTEAFF
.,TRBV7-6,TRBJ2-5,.,TGTGCCAGCAGCTTAACCCCTCAGAGAGCAGAGACCCAGTACTTC,CASSLTPQRAETQYF
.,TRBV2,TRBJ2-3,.,TGTGCCAGCAGGGCTTGGAGGCAAGATACGCAGTATTTT,CASRAWRQDTQYF
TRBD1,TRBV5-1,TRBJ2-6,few,TGCGCCAGCAGCCTAACCGGGACAGGGGGCTCTGGGGCCAACGTCCTGACTTTC,CASSLTGTGGSGANVLTF
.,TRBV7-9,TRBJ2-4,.,TGTGCCAGCAGCGGGGGACAACTGGGAAACATTCAGTACTTC,CASSGGQLGNIQYF
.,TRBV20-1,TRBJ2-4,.,TGCAGTGCGCCTACTAGGGTAGCCAAAAACATTCAGTACTTC,CSAPTRVAKNIQYF
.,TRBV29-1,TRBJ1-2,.,TGCAGCGTTGTCTGGGACGGCTACACCTTC,CSVVWDGYTF
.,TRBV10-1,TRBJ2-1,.,TGCGCCAGCAGTGAGTCCGGTTACAATGAGCAGTTCTTC,CASSESGYNEQFF
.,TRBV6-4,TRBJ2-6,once,TGTGCCAGCAGTGAGCAAGGCACCTCTGGGGCCAACGTCCTGACTTTC,CASSEQGTSGANVLTF
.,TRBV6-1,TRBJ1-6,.,TGTGCCAGCAGAACCGGGACACCTAGCTCCTATAATTCACCCCTCCACTTT,CASRTGTPSSYNSPLHF
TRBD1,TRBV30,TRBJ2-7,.,TGTGCCTGGAGTGGGATGGACAGGGGCGAGCAGTACTTC,CAWSGMDRGEQYF
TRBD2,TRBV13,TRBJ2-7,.,TGTGCCAGCAGCGGCGGGCGGGGGGACCCCTACGAGCAGTACTTC,CASSGGRGDPYEQYF
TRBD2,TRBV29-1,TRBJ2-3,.,TGCAGCGTTTTGCGGACTAGCGGGGGGGGAGATACGCAGTATTTT,CSVLRTSGGGDTQYF
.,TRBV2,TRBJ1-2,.,TGTGCCAGCAGTGAGGGACGGGGCTACACCTTC,CASSEGRGYTF
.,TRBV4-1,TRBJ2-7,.,TGCGCCAGCAGCCAAGACTGGCGTTACGAGCAGTACTTC,CASSQDWRYEQYF
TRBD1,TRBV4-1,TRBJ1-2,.,TGCGCCAGCAGCCAAGGAGTTGCAGGGGGCGACGGCTACACCTTC,CASSQGVAGGDGYTF
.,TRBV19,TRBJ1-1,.,TGTGCCAGTAGTTCTCCCGGGACGACGAACACTGAAGCTTTCTTT,CASSSPGTTNTEAFF
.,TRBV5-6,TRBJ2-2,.,TGTGCCAGCAGCGATACAGGGAGCGGGGAGCTGTTTTTT,CASSDTGSGELFF
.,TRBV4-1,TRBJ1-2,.,TGCGCCAGCAGCCAAGACTGGTCCGGGACTGATTACTATGGCTACACCTTC,CASSQDWSGTDYYGYTF
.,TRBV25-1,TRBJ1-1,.,TGTGCCAGCAGTGAATCTTTAGAGGACACTGAAGCTTTCTTT,CASSESLEDTEAFF
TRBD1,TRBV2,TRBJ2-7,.,TGTGCCAGCAGTCAACAGGGGCCTCCCCTCTACTACGAGCAGTACTTC,CASSQQGPPLYYEQYF
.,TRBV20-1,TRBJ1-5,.,TGCAGTGCTATCCAAGACACGGAACCCCAGCATTTT,CSAIQDTEPQHF
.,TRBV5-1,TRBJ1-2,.,TGCGCCAGCAGCTTGGTGTACGGAGCATATGGCTACACCTTC,CASSLVYGAYGYTF
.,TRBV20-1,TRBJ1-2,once,TGCAGTGCTAGAGATCAGGGGCGCTTCGATGGCTACACCTTC,CSARDQGRFDGYTF
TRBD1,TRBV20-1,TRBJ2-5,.,TGCAGTGCAATAACAGGGGGCGCCGAGACCCAGTACTTC,CSAITGGAETQYF
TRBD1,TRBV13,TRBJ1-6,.,TGTGCCAGCAGCCTTCGACAGGGGGGTTCACCCCTCCACTTT,CASSLRQGGSPLHF
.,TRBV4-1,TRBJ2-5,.,TGCGCCAGCAGCAGGTACAGCCAAGAGACCCAGTACTTC,CASSRYSQETQYF
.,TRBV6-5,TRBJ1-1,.,TGTGCCAGCAGTTACGGCCAGTCTGGAGAAACTGAAGCTTTCTTT,CASSYGQSGETEAFF
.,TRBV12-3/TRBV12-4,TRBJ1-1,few,TGTGCCAGCAGTTTAAGGATAAACACTGAAGCTTTCTTT,CASSLRINTEAFF
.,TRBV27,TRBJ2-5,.,TGTGCCAGCAGTCTAATCGCGTGGGGGAGGGAGACCCAGTACTTC,CASSLIAWGRETQYF
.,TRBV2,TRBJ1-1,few,TGTGCCAGCAGGGACCCTCGGGGCACTGAAGCTTTCTTT,CASRDPRGTEAFF
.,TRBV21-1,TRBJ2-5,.,TGTGCCGCCCCCGGACTAGAGCAAGAGACCCAGTACTTC,CAAPGLEQETQYF
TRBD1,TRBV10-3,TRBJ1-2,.,TGTGCCATCAGTGAGTCAGGACAGGGAACCTATGGCTACACCTTC,CAISESGQGTYGYTF
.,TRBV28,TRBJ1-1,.,TGTGCCAGCAGTCCCGGACAGTTGAACACTGAAGCTTTCTTT,CASSPGQLNTEAFF
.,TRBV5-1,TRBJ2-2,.,TGCGCCAGCAGGGTGACAGGAAGTAACACCGGGGAGCTGTTTTTT,CASRVTGSNTGELFF
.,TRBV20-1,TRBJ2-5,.,TGCAGCGGGGGAAGGGAGACCCAGTACTTC,CSGGRETQYF
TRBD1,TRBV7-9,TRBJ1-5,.,TGTGCCAGCAGCTTTCCAGGGGGAGGGAGCAATCAGCCCCAGCATTTT,CASSFPGGGSNQPQHF
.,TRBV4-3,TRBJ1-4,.,TGCGCCAGCAGCCAAGTAAAGTGGGGGGGAGGACAGAAACTGTTTTTT,CASSQVKWGGGQKLFF